This T cell receptor beta chain was recorded in a study of blood T cells in healthy people across ages. In its sample, this clonotype was seen a few times. Its antigen is not identified. It was with a sample-barcoded 5' primer and a J-beta primer mix that a second PCR of roughly 7 to 12 cycles was run. MiXCR, applied by TCRdb to the 5' RACE reads, yields one record per CDR3 protein. The sample consists of about 720,000 distinct CDR3 sequences, 20% to 30% of them appearing once. Study-level findings and limits: Observed TCR beta diversity per million T cells went down as age went up. This fall followed a roughly linear course with age.

CDR1 and CDR2 from the germline V gene are SGHDT and YYEEEE. Germline trimming cut 3 bases from V and 3 bases from J; bases unmatched to any gene: 11. This CDR3 comprises 16 residues. The data also belong to a second study, concerning T cells of mothers and their children. As that study records: The study recruited a few healthy Caucasian mothers and their six children as donors. When the second PCR was run, its M1S primer added sample barcodes and 2-4 random nucleotides.

The receptor's source is a boy aged 5-17 years in good health. The chain recombines TRBV5-6 with TRBJ1-1, with 7 bases that match TRBD1. The sequencing input was blood. For the CDR3, the DNA is TGTGCCAGCAGCTCGACAGGGAGGACGAGGGACACTGAAGCTTTCTTT. The encoded protein is CASSSTGRTRDTEAFF.